The 16 T cell receptor beta chains in this list originate from one sample, sequenced in a study of T cell responses to AZD1222 COVID-19 vaccine. Method: immunoSEQ multiplex PCR; TCRdb's copy keeps in-frame clones and lacks some. The table shows some 84,000 clones, with approximately 83% occurring only once. The sample consisted of peripheral blood, taken 28 days after the second AZD1222 dose. The receptors originated from an adult who received the AZD1222 COVID-19 vaccine.

The chain is built from TRBV12-3 or TRBV12-4 and TRBJ2-7; D may be TRBD1 or TRBD2 (5 bases each). This CDR3 has 13 residues. The V end lost 3 bases, the J end lost 5 bases, and 11 bases lay between the germline ends. The CDR3: CASSFGGLNEQYV. The CDR3 bases are TGTGCCAGCAGTTTTGGGGGATTGAACGAGCAGTACGTC.

This chain links TRBV6-6 with TRBJ1-4; weak D call: TRBD1 (5 bases). Trimming pared 2 bases from V and 3 bases from J, leaving 7 bases between. Per germline, CDR1 MNHNY and CDR2 SVGAGI (reference sequence). CDR3 size: 14 residues. CDR3: CASSYMGPNEKLFF. The CDR3, as DNA: TGTGCCAGCAGTTACATGGGGCCTAATGAAAAACTGTTTTTT.

This clone showed up just once. The V gene is TRBV10-3, the J gene TRBJ2-1; D is possibly TRBD2 (5 bases). V gave up 7 bases and J gave up 6 bases, with 10 bases separating them. Germline V CDR1 and CDR2: ENHRY, SYGVKD. The CDR3 is 12 residues long. The CDR3 nucleotides read TGTGCCATCAACGGGGAAAGCAATGAGCAGTTCTTC. Its protein is CAINGESNEQFF.

The chain has TRBV15 and TRBJ1-6; possibly TRBD1 for D (6 bases). The CDR3 length is 16 residues. Germline V CDR1 and CDR2: LNHNV, YYDKDF (reference sequence). With 3 bases removed from V and 7 bases from J, the gap between germline ends came to 16 bases. The CDR3 bases are TGTGCCACCAGCAGCCCCTCCCAGGGGCCCAATTCACCCCTCCACTTT. It yields the protein CATSSPSQGPNSPLHF.

The chain is built from TRBV10-3 and TRBJ2-2; D remains ambiguous. The CDR3 spans 16 residues. Germline V gene sequence: CDR1 ENHRY, CDR2 SYGVKD. Trimming stripped 4 bases from V and 4 bases from J, with 16 bases between. CDR3 in amino acids: CAISGSTGWGTGELFF. Written as DNA, the CDR3 is TGTGCCATCAGTGGCTCGACGGGTTGGGGCACCGGGGAGCTGTTTTTT.

In this sample, this clone turned up a few times. The chain recombines TRBV4-1 with TRBJ2-1, with TRBD2 matching 7 bases. V was clipped by 1 base and J by 7 bases; unmatched bases: 13. Germline CDR1 and CDR2: MGHRA and YSYEKL. The CDR3 has 17 residues. CDR3 bases: TGCGCCAGCAGCCAAGCGGGAGGAAGGCTCCCCCTTAATGAGCAGTTCTTC. This codes for CASSQAGGRLPLNEQFF.

This chain uses TRBV7-2 with TRBJ1-2; 8 bases map to TRBD1. The CDR3 extends over 15 amino acids. CDR1 is SGHTA, CDR2 FQGNSA, per germline. V shed 5 bases and J 7 bases; nucleotides not matched to a gene: 12. The CDR3 loop reads CASSTQGQGSGGYTF. The CDR3 DNA is TGTGCCAGCAGCACCCAAGGACAGGGTTCGGGTGGCTACACCTTC.

The chain uses TRBV14 and TRBJ1-4, with D possibly TRBD1 on 5 matching bases. V shed 4 bases and J shed 11 bases, with 11 bases lying between them. Germline CDR1 SGHDN, CDR2 FVKESK. The CDR3 is made up of 12 amino acids. The CDR3 DNA sequence: TGTGCCAGCAGCCGGGACCGCTTGAAACTGTTTTTT. Translation gives CASSRDRLKLFF.

The V call is TRBV7-8, the J call TRBJ2-7, with a weak D call TRBD1 (5 bases). The germline gives CDR1 SGHVS, CDR2 FQNEAQ. This CDR3 is 11 amino acids long. V gave up 5 bases and J gave up 7 bases, with 9 bases separating them. This chain's CDR3 is CASSQGVEQYV. In nucleotides, the CDR3 is TGTGCCAGCAGCCAAGGGGTAGAGCAGTACGTC.

The CDR3 sequence is CAWSVRESDTQYF. DNA of the CDR3: TGTGCCTGGAGTGTACGTGAGTCAGATACGCAGTATTTT. V usage is TRBV30 and J usage is TRBJ2-3, with D unresolved. The CDR3 loop spans 13 amino acids. Trimming pared 0 bases from V and 4 bases from J, leaving 8 bases between. The germline V gene encodes CDR1 GTSNPN and CDR2 SVGIG (reference sequence).

The chain combines TRBV7-8 with TRBJ2-5, with 9 bases matching TRBD1. Germline CDR1 is SGHVS and CDR2 is FQNEAQ. V lost 5 bases and J lost 3; bases outside the gene matches: 7. The CDR3 sequence is 15 residues long. This chain's CDR3 is CASSAGTGRKETQYF. The CDR3 DNA reads as TGTGCCAGCAGCGCCGGGACAGGGCGAAAAGAGACCCAGTACTTC.

V and J are TRBV28 and TRBJ1-3, with D tentatively TRBD1 (5 bases). Germline V CDR1 and CDR2: MDHEN, SYDVKM. V lost 3 bases to trimming and J lost 0 bases, with 15 bases between them. The CDR3 totals 17 residues. The CDR3 DNA reads TGTGCCAGCAGTTTCAGCGCAGGGTCCCGCTCTGGAAACACCATATATTTT. Translation gives CASSFSAGSRSGNTIYF.

V is TRBV11-2 and J is TRBJ1-3; D is undetermined. V gave up 5 bases and J gave up 0 bases, with 11 bases separating them. The CDR3 consists of 15 residues. Germline CDR1 SGHAT, CDR2 FQNNGV. CDR3 nucleotide sequence: TGTGCCAGCAGCCCAGCCTACGCCTCTGGAAACACCATATATTTT. Protein: CASSPAYASGNTIYF.

V is TRBV3-1 (or the pseudogene TRBV3-2) and J is TRBJ1-5, with D unresolved. The CDR3 runs 11 residues. Per germline, CDR1 LGHDT and CDR2 YNNKEL (reference sequence). Trimming took off 1 base at V and 9 bases at J, with 4 bases between the two ends. CDR3 nucleotides: TGTGCCAGCAGCCAAGGGGGGCCCCAGCATTTT. Encoded protein: CASSQGGPQHF.

The chain joins TRBV29-1 to TRBJ2-7, with D perhaps TRBD1 (6 bases). Germline CDR1 SQVTM, CDR2 ANQGSEA. The CDR3 sequence is 11 residues long. V was shortened by 4 bases and J by 6 bases, with 10 bases between the two germline ends. The CDR3 here is CSVGEGGEQYF. The CDR3, as DNA: TGCAGCGTTGGCGAAGGGGGCGAGCAGTACTTC.

This chain joins TRBV7-2 and TRBJ1-6; D uncertain. In germline, CDR1 is SGHTA, CDR2 FQGNSA. Trimming shortened V by 4 bases and J by 12 bases, and 7 bases separated the two germline ends. The length of the CDR3 is 11 residues. This CDR3 is CASSSGLPLHF. CDR3 in DNA: TGTGCCAGCAGCTCTGGCTTACCCCTCCACTTT.